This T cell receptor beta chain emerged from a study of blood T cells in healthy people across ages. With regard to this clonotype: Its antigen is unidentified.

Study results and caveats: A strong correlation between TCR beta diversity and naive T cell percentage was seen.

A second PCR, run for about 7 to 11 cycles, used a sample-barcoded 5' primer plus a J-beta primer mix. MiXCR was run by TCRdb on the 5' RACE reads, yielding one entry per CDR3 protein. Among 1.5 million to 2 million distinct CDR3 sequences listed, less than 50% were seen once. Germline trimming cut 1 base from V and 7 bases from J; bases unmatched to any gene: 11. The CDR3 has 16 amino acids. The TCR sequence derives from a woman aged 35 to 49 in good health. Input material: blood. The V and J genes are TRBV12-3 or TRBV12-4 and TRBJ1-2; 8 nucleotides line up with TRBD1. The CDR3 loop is CASSLGPRTGLGGYTF. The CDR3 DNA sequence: TGTGCCAGCAGTTTAGGGCCCCGGACAGGGTTGGGTGGCTACACCTTC.